The entry that follows covers one TCR beta chain sequence. No base qualities exist here, and no much larger clone lies one base off it. The data were taken from a study of graft-versus-host responses after intestinal transplantation (dated by TCRdb to about 2021). For the wider study: The transplants that recipients got were multivisceral, liver-intestinal, or isolated intestinal. Instead of going to the commercial service, samples from a few later patients were sequenced in-house on an Illumina MiSeq and processed with MiXCR. After intestinal transplantation, graft-versus-host and host-versus-graft alloreactive T cell clones were followed in the graft, circulation and bone marrow using bulk TCR-beta CDR3 sequencing. A peak of at least 4% donor T cells among recipient peripheral blood mononuclear cells was the definition used for donor T cell macrochimerism. To identify alloreactive clones, pre-transplant mixed lymphocyte reaction products were sequenced and then compared with unstimulated pre-transplant donor and recipient T cells. A cohort of approximately 23 intestinal transplant recipients, including one retransplant, was enrolled, and 3 patients lacking pretransplant specimens were excluded. Every recipient was given anti-thymocyte globulin induction, then maintenance tacrolimus and steroids for 2 to 4 years. Study-wide findings and limitations: Peak levels of circulating GvH clones were associated with declines in HvG clones early after transplant. In patients with donor T cell macrochimerism, the allografts had high GvH to HvG T cell clonal ratios. The relatively low number and heterogeneity of intestinal transplant patients limited the conclusions. GvH clones were detected in recipient bone marrow, and some appeared earlier in ileal mucosa or blood, consistent with an intestinal mucosal origin.

Reading the germline V gene gives CDR1 KGHSH and CDR2 LQKENI. The junction carries 12 bases between V and J, which are trimmed by 5 bases and 8 bases respectively. From its cysteine to its phenylalanine, the CDR3 spans 12 amino acids. The read is trimmed to its CDR3 DNA, 36 bases read in frame from base 1. Library method: the immunoSEQ multiplex PCR assay. For most patients, genomic DNA was isolated with the Qiagen DNeasy Blood and Tissue Kit and shipped frozen to Adaptive Biotechnologies for TCR sequencing. High-throughput TCR-beta CDR3 sequencing of genomic DNA from most patients was performed by Adaptive Biotechnologies. Per the original workflow: Adaptive's ImmunoSEQ software supplied the TCR sequencing data for 15 to 20 patients, while MiXCR and VDJtools were used to process a few other patients. CD4 versus CD8 sorting errors were corrected by removing sequences found in both subsets at a frequency ratio below 5:1. CDR3 nucleotide sequences shared between donor and recipient were removed because their origin could not be assigned. To count as alloreactive, a clone needed at least 2-fold expansion over unstimulated cells and a minimum CFSE-low frequency of 0.002% (template counts) or 0.001% (read counts). Mappable clones were those detected in sequenced pre-transplant spleen, lymph node, or MLR CFSE-low populations of the donor or recipient. The cumulative frequency of alloreactive clones was calculated as a percentage of all sequences, weighted by copy number. In TCRdb, the immuneACCESS table is reduced to in-frame sequences with V and J assigned. These tables do not hold every clone; where another copy was compared, an unresolved V gene accounts for under half, and the others remain unexplained. That table supplies the V and J calls and clone size; D and trimming were determined from the DNA. The sample yields 13,000 or so clones; 38% were counted once. The top ten hold approximately 1% of the sample.

Taken with the paper, the label for time point translates to: cells obtained before transplantation from donor or recipient. Mixed lymphocyte reactions plated some 200,000 CFSE-labeled pre-transplant responders with some 200,000 irradiated violet-dye-labeled stimulators and were cultured for six to seven days. Proliferating CD3+CD4+CFSE-low and CD3+CD8+CFSE-low responder cells were FACS-sorted on a BD Influx sorter after the mixed lymphocyte reaction. Rearrangement joined TRBV18 to TRBJ1-1, with a weak D call of TRBD1 (6 bases match). The TCR originated in a human patient who received an intestinal transplant. The sample here was alloreactive CD4+ T cells from a mixed lymphocyte reaction culture, taken before intestinal transplant. The intended sense of this specimen's cell subset or site label: CFSE-low proliferating T cells sorted from approximately six-day pre-transplant mixed lymphocyte reaction (GvH or HvG direction). For the CDR3, the sequence is CASSSQGLEAFF. The DNA reads TGTGCCAGCTCATCTCAGGGGTTGGAAGCTTTCTTT.